This TCR beta chain was found in a study of T cell responses to AZD1222 COVID-19 vaccine. The germline CDR1 and CDR2 sequences are LGHDT and YNNKEL (reference sequence). This CDR3 is built from 14 residues. Trimming removed 3 bases from V and 6 bases from J, with 14 bases in between. Sequenced by immunoSEQ multiplex PCR; TCRdb stores in-frame clones only, minus some. The repertoire consists of 96,000 or so clones, with roughly nine tenths occurring once and the leading ten covering about 1.5%. Points on this clone: Its antigen is not known.

General study findings and limits: Only a handful of AZD1222 recipients, several in all, had baseline seropositivity. Recipients of two AZD1222 doses showed rising Spike-specific TCR breadth and depth.

The source was peripheral blood, collected on day 0 of AZD1222 vaccination. The V and J genes are TRBV3-1 (or the pseudogene TRBV3-2) and TRBJ1-2; weak D call: TRBD1 (5 bases). The source of this sequence is an adult in good health. The CDR3, as DNA: TGTGCCAGCAGCCATGGTCGGGGGGAAAATGGCTACACCTTC. Translated: CASSHGRGENGYTF.